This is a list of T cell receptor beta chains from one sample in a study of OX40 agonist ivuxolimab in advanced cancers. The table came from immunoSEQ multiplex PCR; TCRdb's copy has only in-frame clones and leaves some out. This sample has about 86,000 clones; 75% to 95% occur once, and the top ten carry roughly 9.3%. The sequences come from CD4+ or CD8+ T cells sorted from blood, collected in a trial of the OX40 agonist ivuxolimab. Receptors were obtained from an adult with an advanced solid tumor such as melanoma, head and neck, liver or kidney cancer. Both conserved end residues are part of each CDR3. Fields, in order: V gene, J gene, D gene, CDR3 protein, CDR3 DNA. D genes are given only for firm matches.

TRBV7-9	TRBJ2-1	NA	CASGARSLNEQFF	TGTGCCAGCGGGGCTAGGAGTCTTAATGAGCAGTTCTTC
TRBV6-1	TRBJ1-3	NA	CASSEPSSGNTIYF	TGTGCCAGCAGTGAACCTTCCTCTGGAAACACCATATATTTT
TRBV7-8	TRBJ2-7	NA	CASSLAYGGSYEQYF	TGTGCCAGCAGCTTAGCGTATGGGGGGTCCTACGAGCAGTACTTC
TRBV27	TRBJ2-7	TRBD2	CASSGLAGSYEQYF	TGTGCCAGCAGCGGACTAGCGGGGTCCTACGAGCAGTACTTC
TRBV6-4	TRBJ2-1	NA	CASSDSGTPNENEQFF	TGTGCCAGCAGTGACTCGGGGACTCCCAACGAGAATGAGCAGTTCTTC
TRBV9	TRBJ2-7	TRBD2	CASSVGNGRAVEQYF	TGTGCCAGCAGCGTAGGAAACGGGAGGGCCGTCGAGCAGTACTTC
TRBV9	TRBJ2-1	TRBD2	CASSVETSGSINEQFF	TGTGCCAGCAGCGTAGAGACTAGCGGGAGTATCAATGAGCAGTTCTTC
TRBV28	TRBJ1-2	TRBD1	CASRESGTGSYGYTF	TGTGCCAGCCGAGAGAGCGGGACAGGGTCCTATGGCTACACCTTC
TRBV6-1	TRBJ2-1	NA	CASSVGGREQFF	TGTGCCAGCAGTGTGGGGGGGCGGGAGCAGTTCTTC
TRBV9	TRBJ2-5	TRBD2	CASSSRTSGETQYF	TGTGCCAGCAGCTCCAGGACTAGCGGGGAGACCCAGTACTTC
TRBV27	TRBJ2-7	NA	CASSNIRDSYEQYF	TGTGCCAGCAGTAACATCAGGGACTCCTACGAGCAGTACTTC
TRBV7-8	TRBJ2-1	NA	CASSSALSSYNEQFF	TGTGCCAGCAGCTCCGCCTTGAGCTCCTACAATGAGCAGTTCTTC
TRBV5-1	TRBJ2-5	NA	CASSLAGRPRQETQYF	TGCGCCAGCAGCTTGGCCGGTAGACCCAGGCAAGAGACCCAGTACTTC
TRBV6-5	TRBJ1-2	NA	CASSYSSGDGYTF	TGTGCCAGCAGTTACTCGTCCGGGGATGGCTACACCTTC
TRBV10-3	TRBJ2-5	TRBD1	CAISDQTGLETQYF	TGTGCCATCAGTGATCAGACAGGGTTGGAGACCCAGTACTTC
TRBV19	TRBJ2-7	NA	CASSIGQTALGGEQYF	TGTGCCAGTAGTATAGGCCAGACAGCGCTTGGCGGCGAGCAGTACTTC
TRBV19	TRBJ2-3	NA	CASSALPGKASTDTQYF	TGTGCCAGTAGTGCCCTCCCGGGTAAAGCGAGCACAGATACGCAGTATTTT
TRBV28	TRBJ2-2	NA	CASSKTGSGELFF	TGTGCCAGCAGCAAAACAGGGTCCGGGGAGCTGTTTTTT
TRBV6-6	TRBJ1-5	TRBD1	CASKTGGDNQPQHF	TGTGCCAGCAAGACAGGGGGGGACAATCAGCCCCAGCATTTT
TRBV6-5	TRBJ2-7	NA	CASRRGSYEQYF	TGTGCCAGTAGAAGGGGATCCTACGAGCAGTACTTC
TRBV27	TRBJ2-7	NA	CASSLQIDSYEQYF	TGTGCCAGCAGTCTTCAGATCGACAGCTACGAGCAGTACTTC
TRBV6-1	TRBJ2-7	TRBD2	CASSGKRMTSGAYEQYF	TGTGCCAGCAGTGGTAAAAGGATGACTAGCGGGGCCTACGAGCAGTACTTC
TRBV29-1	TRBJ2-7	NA	CSARTTLSYEQYF	TGCAGCGCCCGGACAACCCTCTCCTACGAGCAGTACTTC
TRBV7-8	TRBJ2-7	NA	CASSLVTYEQYF	TGTGCCAGCAGCTTAGTGACCTACGAGCAGTACTTC
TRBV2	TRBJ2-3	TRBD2	CASSPSGSGADTQYF	TGTGCCAGCAGTCCTAGCGGGAGCGGGGCAGATACGCAGTATTTT
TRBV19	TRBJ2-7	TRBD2	CASAPRGKYEQYF	TGTGCCAGTGCCCCGCGGGGGAAATACGAGCAGTACTTC
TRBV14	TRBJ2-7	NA	CASSQNRLTYEQYF	TGTGCCAGCAGCCAAAACAGGTTAACCTACGAGCAGTACTTC
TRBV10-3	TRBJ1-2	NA	CAISESRYGYTF	TGTGCCATCAGTGAGTCTCGCTATGGCTACACCTTC